The 20 T cell receptor beta chains presented below share a single source sample, sequenced in a study of T-cell reconstitution after alpha-beta-depleted transplantation in children (dated by TCRdb to the mid-2010s). Libraries were built with PCR. TCRdb lists the instrument as Illumina HiSeq 2500. To normalize quantification of the TCRbeta repertoire, the TCR libraries were built with molecular barcoding that relied on unique molecular identifiers. Using fastp trimming at Q25 and MiXCR clonotype assembly, TCRdb reanalyzed the public sequencing data and kept in-frame beta chains. Entries are consolidated by CDR3 protein sequence, retaining the most common genes and DNA. This sample is represented by hundreds of thousands of distinct CDR3 sequences; under 20% of them were singletons. The top ten clonotypes cover about two fifths of the sample. Per the publication, the treatment or condition label means: allogeneic hematopoietic cell transplantation with graft depleted of TCRalphabeta T cells and CD19 B cells.

Sequencing used PBMCs, mostly from graft donor cells, obtained 360 days after TCRalphabeta/CD19-depleted stem cell transplant. These receptor sequences come from a male patient aged 2 to 9 who had a stem cell transplant for acute lymphoblastic leukemia, so the T cells may come from the graft donor.

This clonotype was counted once. V and J are TRBV4-3 and TRBJ2-7; 8 bases fit TRBD1. Trimming cost V 4 bases and J 2 bases; bases outside gene matches: 4. Germline V CDR1 and CDR2: LGHNA, YSLEER. CDR3 length: 14 residues. The CDR3 region has the DNA TGCGCCAGCAGCCCGGGACAGGATACCTACGAGCAGTACTTC. Encoded protein: CASSPGQDTYEQYF.

By proportion, this clonotype is large. CDR3 bases: TGTGCCAGCAGGGCAGGGATGAACACCATATATTTT. It translates to CASRAGMNTIYF. The chain joins TRBV12-3 or TRBV12-4 to TRBJ1-3; possible D gene TRBD1, 5 bases. V lost 6 bases, J lost 7 bases, and 10 bases lay in between. This CDR3 is 12 amino acids long.

The genes are TRBV15 and TRBJ2-1; D perhaps matches TRBD1 (5 bases). Germline V gene data show CDR1 as LNHNV and CDR2 as YYDKDF (reference sequence). V dropped 2 bases and J dropped 8 bases, with 10 bases sitting between them. This CDR3 spans 13 amino acids. DNA for the CDR3: TGTGCCACCAGCAGACAGGGTCGCCATGAGCAGTTCTTC. As protein: CATSRQGRHEQFF. The variable domain in full, completed from reference TRBV15 and TRBJ2-1, reads DAMVIQNPRYQVTQFGKPVTLSCSQTLNHNVMYWYQQKSSQAPKLLFHYYDKDFNNEADTPDNFQSRRPNTSFCFLDIRSPGLGDTAMYLCATSRQGRHEQFFGPGTRLTVL.

This clonotype was seen more than once but under ten times. V is TRBV18 and J is TRBJ2-7; D perhaps matches TRBD2 (7 bases). CDR1 and CDR2 from the germline V gene are KGHSH and LQKENI. The CDR3 contains 18 residues. V shed 4 bases and J shed 7 bases, with 29 bases lying between them. CDR3 in amino acids: CASSQIQQGGVRLREQYF. The DNA for the CDR3 is TGTGCCAGCTCACAGATTCAACAGGGAGGGGTACGTCTCCGTGAGCAGTACTTC.

The chain couples TRBV29-1 to TRBJ2-7; either TRBD1 or TRBD2 may fit D (6 bases each). There are 15 residues in the CDR3. In germline, CDR1 is SQVTM, CDR2 ANQGSEA. Trimming left V 6 bases short and J 0 bases short, with 18 bases between. Here the CDR3 DNA reads TGCAGCGTGAGGGTTCGGGGGCCCCCCTCCTACGAGCAGTACTTC. Encoded protein: CSVRVRGPPSYEQYF.

This clonotype occurred a few times. The chain uses TRBV5-5 and TRBJ2-1, with D maybe TRBD1 (6 bases). V was trimmed by 1 base and J by 4 bases, leaving 12 bases between them. There are 15 residues in the CDR3. Germline assignment: CDR1 SGHKS and CDR2 YYEKEE (reference sequence). Here the CDR3 DNA reads TGTGCCAGCAGCTTGACAGGGATGGATTACAATGAGCAGTTCTTC. This gives the protein CASSLTGMDYNEQFF.

This clonotype was picked up a small number of times. Written as DNA, the CDR3 is TGTGCTAGTGGTTTGGTTTTCGGGGGGAATGAGCAGTTCTTC. This encodes CASGLVFGGNEQFF. The chain uses TRBV12-5 and TRBJ2-1, with TRBD2 identical over 7 bases. Germline V lookup: CDR1 LGHNT, CDR2 FRNRAP. V lost 0 bases and J lost 7; bases outside the gene matches: 3. CDR3 length: 14 amino acids.

The V and J genes are TRBV5-1 and TRBJ2-5, with 7 bases matching TRBD1. With 3 bases clipped from V and 0 bases from J, the junction kept 5 bases outside the gene matches. CDR1 is SGHRS, CDR2 YFSETQ, per germline. The CDR3 has 15 amino acids. In DNA form, the CDR3 reads TGCGCCAGCAGCTACACAGGGGTGGACCAAGAGACCCAGTACTTC. Residues: CASSYTGVDQETQYF.

This rearrangement joins TRBV20-1 to TRBJ2-7, with 14 bases aligning to TRBD2. Looked up from germline, CDR1 is DFQATT and CDR2 is SNEGSKA (reference sequence). The CDR3 totals 14 residues. The V and J ends lost 5 bases and 4 bases, in that order; junction bases with no gene match: 4. The CDR3 DNA sequence: TGCAGTGCTCGGGGACTAGCGGGAGAATACGAGCAGTACTTC. Protein: CSARGLAGEYEQYF.

This chain connects TRBV11-2 to TRBJ1-3; possible D gene TRBD1, 6 bases. The length of the CDR3 is 16 residues. With 5 bases removed from V and 0 bases from J, the gap between germline ends came to 14 bases. Looked up from germline, CDR1 is SGHAT and CDR2 is FQNNGV. The chain's CDR3 is CASSPLDRTSGNTIYF. The CDR3, as DNA: TGTGCCAGCAGCCCCCTTGACAGGACCTCTGGAAACACCATATATTTT.

J is TRBJ2-7 and V is TRBV30; D remains ambiguous. Trimming took 0 bases from V and 3 from J, leaving 12 bases between them. Germline V lookup: CDR1 GTSNPN, CDR2 SVGIG (reference sequence). This CDR3 region has 14 residues. The CDR3 region has the DNA TGTGCCTGGAGTGTACTGCTGGCGGACTACGAGCAGTACTTC. Translation: CAWSVLLADYEQYF.

This clonotype appeared a few times. The genes are TRBV7-8 and TRBJ2-2; 7 bases line up with TRBD2. Germline values: CDR1 SGHVS, CDR2 FQNEAQ. V shed 2 bases and J 3 bases; nucleotides not matched to a gene: 6. CDR3 size: 16 residues. CDR3 nucleotide sequence: TGTGCCAGCAGCTTAACGGGGGGACGGGACACCGGGGAGCTGTTTTTT. Translation gives CASSLTGGRDTGELFF.

This clonotype appeared a few times. The chain couples TRBV7-9 to TRBJ2-7, with 7 bases identical to TRBD1. Trimming at V came to 3 bases and at J to 4 bases, leaving 9 bases not matched to a gene. This CDR3 region has 15 residues. Germline CDR1 reads SEHNR; CDR2 reads FQNEAQ (reference sequence). CDR3 nucleotides: TGTGCCAGCAGCTTGGTGACAGGGCCACTTTACGAGCAGTACTTC. This gives the protein CASSLVTGPLYEQYF.

A few counts support this clonotype. The chain joins TRBV7-7 to TRBJ2-1; D is perhaps TRBD2 (6 bases). CDR1 is SSHAT, CDR2 FNYEAQ, per germline (reference sequence). This CDR3 region has 13 residues. With 4 bases removed from V and 8 bases from J, the gap between germline ends came to 12 bases. The CDR3 reads CASSSYWGDEQFF. The CDR3 nucleotides are TGTGCCAGCAGCTCATACTGGGGGGATGAGCAGTTCTTC.

At least ten counts were recorded for this clonotype. The gene calls are TRBV29-1 and TRBJ2-7; D not certain. CDR3 length: 10 residues. Germline V gene lookup returns CDR1 SQVTM and CDR2 ANQGSEA. V was trimmed by 6 bases and J by 3 bases, leaving 6 bases between them. Here the CDR3 DNA reads TGCAGCGTCTTCGACTACGAGCAGTACTTC. Its protein product is CSVFDYEQYF.

This clonotype was detected only a few times. The V and J genes are TRBV15 and TRBJ2-3; D may correspond to TRBD1 or TRBD2 (5 bases each). Germline V gene data show CDR1 as LNHNV and CDR2 as YYDKDF (reference sequence). The CDR3 runs to 17 residues. Trimming took 0 bases from V and 3 from J, leaving 16 bases between them. DNA for the CDR3: TGTGCCACCAGCAGAGATCATCCGGGGCTTCGGACAGATACGCAGTATTTT. It yields the protein CATSRDHPGLRTDTQYF.

V and J are TRBV4-3 and TRBJ2-5; perhaps TRBD1 as D (5 bases). Germline values: CDR1 LGHNA, CDR2 YSLEER. Trimming stripped 3 bases from V and 2 bases from J, with 13 bases between. This CDR3 region has 15 residues. The CDR3 spells CASSHTLQEQETQYF. The CDR3 DNA reads TGCGCCAGCAGCCACACTCTACAGGAGCAAGAGACCCAGTACTTC.

This clonotype was seen only a few times. The chain links TRBV12-3 or TRBV12-4 to TRBJ2-2; D is unclear. The V and J ends lost 3 bases and 1 base respectively, with 9 bases between them. The CDR3 spans 15 residues. CDR3 residues: CASSFSSKNTGELFF. The CDR3, as DNA: TGTGCCAGCAGTTTCAGTTCAAAGAACACCGGGGAGCTGTTTTTT.

This clonotype has just a few counts. V and J are TRBV2 and TRBJ2-7; D tentatively fits TRBD1 or TRBD2 (5 bases each). This CDR3 is 15 amino acids long. Germline CDR1 reads SNHLY; CDR2 reads FYNNEI. The V and J ends lost 7 bases and 3 bases respectively, with 19 bases between them. In DNA form, the CDR3 reads TGTGCCAGCATGCTCCTCAGGGACGGAGACTACGAGCAGTACTTC. This codes for CASMLLRDGDYEQYF.

This clonotype was counted between two and nine times. The chain recombines TRBV29-1 with TRBJ1-5; 9 bases align to TRBD1. Germline V lookup: CDR1 SQVTM, CDR2 ANQGSEA. The CDR3 has 13 residues. The trim removed 6 bases at V and 5 bases at J, leaving 5 bases unmatched. CDR3 region: CSVRDREDQPQHF. As DNA, the CDR3 is TGCAGCGTGCGGGACAGGGAAGATCAGCCCCAGCATTTT.